Following are 12 T cell receptor beta chains from one sample sequenced in a study of T cells in Graves' hyperthyroidism and ophthalmopathy. The source material, RNA transcripts, was used to amplify TCR beta CDR3 regions. The TCR CDR3 was amplified in a first-round RT-PCR using the HTBI primer set. Each CDR3 protein gets one entry after TCRdb re-called the multiplex PCR reads with MiXCR. The sample contains more than 300,000 distinct CDR3 sequences, about a sixth of which appear only once. Sequencing input: blood. The receptors were sampled from a young woman with Graves' hyperthyroidism that later progressed to Graves' ophthalmopathy.

This clonotype has a handful of counts. Possible read error: a much larger clone is one base away. V and J are TRBV11-2 and TRBJ2-1, with D perhaps TRBD1 or TRBD2 (5 bases each). V was shortened by 4 bases and J by 9 bases, with 10 bases between the two germline ends. This CDR3 spans 12 amino acids. CDR1 and CDR2 from the germline V gene are SGHAT and FQNNGV. This chain's CDR3 is CASSSVGTEQFF. The DNA of the CDR3 is TGTGCCAGCAGCTCAGTTGGGACTGAGCAGTTCTTC.

The sample holds many counts of this clonotype. The chain has TRBV2 and TRBJ2-1; the match to TRBD2 covers 8 bases. The CDR3 loop spans 15 amino acids. Trimming at V came to 8 bases and at J to 7 bases, leaving 13 bases not matched to a gene. Germline V gene lookup returns CDR1 SNHLY and CDR2 FYNNEI. The CDR3 nucleotides are TGTGCCAGCGGTGCAGCGGGAGTTCAGTGGAATGAGCAGTTCTTC. Residues: CASGAAGVQWNEQFF.

As concerns this clonotype: This may come from a read error, since a much larger clone is one base off. The chain is built from TRBV12-3 or TRBV12-4 and TRBJ1-2, with 7 bases fitting TRBD1. V shed 6 bases, J shed 3 bases, and the junction held 4 bases outside the gene matches. The CDR3 consists of 13 residues. The CDR3 DNA follows: TGTGCCAGCAGGGGGACAGAGGACTATGGCTACACCTTC. Residues: CASRGTEDYGYTF.

Many counts were recorded for this clonotype. V and J are TRBV11-2 and TRBJ2-5, with D unclear. Trimming took off 0 bases at V and 4 bases at J, with 6 bases between the two ends. Germline CDR1 is SGHAT and CDR2 is FQNNGV. This CDR3 region has 13 residues. The CDR3 is CASSLESPETQYF. For the CDR3, the DNA is TGTGCCAGCAGCTTAGAGTCCCCAGAGACCCAGTACTTC. Supplemented by reference TRBV11-2 and TRBJ2-5, the full variable domain reads EAGVAQSPRYKIIEKRQSVAFWCNPISGHATLYWYQQILGQGPKLLIQFQNNGVVDDSQLPKDRFSAERLKGVDSTLKIQPAKLEDSAVYLCASSLESPETQYFGPGTRLLVL.

This clonotype was counted at least ten times. The CDR3 is CASSSLGWREGRKETQYF. CDR3 nucleotide sequence: TGTGCCAGCAGCAGCCTGGGATGGCGGGAGGGCCGCAAAGAGACCCAGTACTTC. This sequence joins TRBV27 and TRBJ2-5, with 9 bases aligning to TRBD2. The CDR3 has 18 residues. CDR1 and CDR2 from the germline V gene are MNHEY and SMNVEV (reference sequence). Trimming at V came to 6 bases and at J to 3 bases, leaving 17 bases not matched to a gene.

There are many counts of this clonotype. The chain couples TRBV20-1 to TRBJ2-1, with unresolved D. Trimming cost V 3 bases and J 8 bases, with 14 bases left between them. This CDR3 has 13 residues. Germline V gene sequence: CDR1 DFQATT, CDR2 SNEGSKA (reference sequence). The CDR3 loop is CSASNLRRDEQFF. The CDR3 DNA reads TGCAGTGCTAGCAACTTGCGACGTGATGAGCAGTTCTTC.

This clonotype was seen repeatedly, ten times or more. V gene TRBV30 combines with J gene TRBJ1-1; D gene ambiguous. V was cut by 2 bases and J by 4 bases, with 8 bases left in between. The CDR3 sequence is 12 residues long. Germline CDR1 is GTSNPN and CDR2 is SVGIG (reference sequence). The CDR3 sequence is CAWSPMGTEAFF. CDR3 nucleotide sequence: TGTGCCTGGAGTCCCATGGGCACTGAAGCTTTCTTT.

CDR3 amino acids: CASSSRSFETQYF. CDR3 nucleotides: TGTGCCAGCAGCAGTAGGTCTTTTGAGACCCAGTACTTC. The chain joins TRBV2 to TRBJ2-5; D is unresolved. The CDR3 is 13 residues long. Germline CDR1 is SNHLY and CDR2 is FYNNEI. Trimming removed 6 bases from V and 5 bases from J, with 13 bases in between.

This clonotype was observed many times. V usage is TRBV12-3 or TRBV12-4 and J usage is TRBJ1-1; perhaps TRBD1 as D (5 bases). The CDR3 totals 14 residues. The V end was cut by 7 bases, the J end by 7 bases, with 19 bases between. The CDR3 sequence: CASNLYGGSGEAFF. The CDR3 nucleotides read TGTGCCAGCAACCTTTATGGGGGGTCTGGTGAAGCTTTCTTT.

In this sample, this clonotype turned up many times. V gene TRBV20-1 combines with J gene TRBJ2-7, with 11 nucleotides matching TRBD1. Germline CDR1 reads DFQATT; CDR2 reads SNEGSKA (reference sequence). This CDR3 region has 14 residues. The V and J ends lost 2 bases and 4 bases, in that order; junction bases with no gene match: 4. The CDR3 region has the DNA TGCAGTGCTAGAATGGGGACAGGGGGATACGAGCAGTACTTC. It yields the protein CSARMGTGGYEQYF.

This clonotype was recorded many times. The chain couples TRBV10-3 to TRBJ2-1, with a tentative D call TRBD2 (6 bases). The CDR3 runs to 15 residues. The germline CDR1 and CDR2 sequences are ENHRY and SYGVKD. V lost 0 bases and J 8 bases, leaving 14 bases between the germline ends. The CDR3 DNA is TGTGCCATCAGTGAGTCCGGGACTTTTTGGTATGAGCAGTTCTTC. Translated: CAISESGTFWYEQFF.

This clonotype has a count of ten or more. The J gene is TRBJ2-3, the V gene TRBV27, with 9 bases that match TRBD2. The CDR3 length is 16 residues. Per the germline V gene, CDR1 is MNHEY and CDR2 is SMNVEV (reference sequence). V dropped 5 bases and J dropped 3; count of bases not matched to a gene: 9. The CDR3 DNA follows: TGTGCCAGCAGTCCTCCGGGACTAGCTCCGACAGATACGCAGTATTTT. Its translation is CASSPPGLAPTDTQYF.